The source of this T cell receptor (beta chain) is a study of cytomegalovirus exposure and HLA in healthy donors. There are a few counts of this clone. The antigen is undetermined. Study-wide points: For TCR beta chains, V- and J-gene trimming was later linked to a missense DCLRE1C variant. According to reports, the classifier identified cytomegalovirus status with high specificity and sensitivity. The analysis excluded some indistinguishable V segments, including TRBV6-2 and TRBV6-3. Sequencing likely generated an artifact that appeared as a cluster of highly shared sequence variants.

Germline CDR1 is MNHEY and CDR2 is SVGAGI. The V gene lost 0 bases and the J gene lost 8 bases, with 13 bases spanning the gap. The CDR3 is 15 residues long. Researchers ran the PCR with 60 Vbeta and 13 Jbeta primers. Profiled with immunoSEQ multiplex PCR; TCRdb holds only in-frame clones, not every one. The table shows about 150,000 clones, with over 75% occurring only once. The chain is built from TRBV6-5 and TRBJ1-4, with D uncertain. The TCR was taken from a woman between 50 and 59 years old in good health and CMV-seropositive. The specimen was PBMCs. The CDR3 loop is CASSYSRSRGEKLFF. CDR3 nucleotide sequence: TGTGCCAGCAGTTACTCTCGGTCCAGAGGGGAAAAACTGTTTTTT.